The present T cell receptor beta chain was sequenced within a study of cytomegalovirus exposure and HLA in healthy donors. Background on the study: Early released data had roughly 81 million unique TCRs, all coming from HLA-typed donors.

Regarding the study as a whole: Sequences of the TCR beta chain were said to predict the HLA-A and HLA-B alleles of most subjects accurately. Roughly uniform sequencing depth across donors was assumed, possibly incorrectly. Earlier analysis found most TCR beta V segments productive about 87% or about 30% of the time.

On this clone itself: Antigen specificity is unknown.

13 Jbeta primers and 60 Vbeta primers were used for the PCR. Sequenced by immunoSEQ multiplex PCR; TCRdb stores in-frame clones only, minus some. This repertoire shows about 120,000 clones, approximately 80% found once; its top ten account for 5.5% to 7%. This CDR3 has 15 residues. This chain joins TRBV21-1 and TRBJ2-7; the table calls TRBD2, which could not be checked here. TRBV21-1 is listed as a pseudogene. The sequenced material came from PBMCs. This clonotype was sampled from a man aged 25 to 45 in good health and CMV-seropositive. The CDR3 region is CASSKGGGPHDEQYF. CDR3 bases: TGTGCCAGCAGCAAAGGCGGGGGCCCGCACGACGAGCAGTACTTC.